The 14 T cell receptor beta chains given below trace back to one sample, sequenced in a study of T cell responses to AZD1222 COVID-19 vaccine. Generated by immunoSEQ multiplex PCR, the TCRdb table keeps only in-frame clones and is missing some. The data show over 100,000 clones, approximately 91% seen once. This material consisted of peripheral blood, taken on day 0 of AZD1222 vaccination. All receptors derive from an adult in good health.

This rearrangement joins TRBV30 to TRBJ1-2, with a weak D call TRBD1 (6 bases). CDR3 length: 14 amino acids. Deletions cut 2 bases from V and 6 bases from J, with 16 bases between. The germline V gene has CDR1 GTSNPN and CDR2 SVGIG (reference sequence). In DNA, the CDR3 is TGTGCCTGGAGTTCCCAACAGGGCTGGAATGGCTACACCTTC. Translating it yields CAWSSQQGWNGYTF.

This chain connects TRBV19 to TRBJ2-3; D gene unclear. Trimming shortened V by 6 bases and J by 4 bases, and 11 bases separated the two germline ends. This CDR3 is built from 13 residues. Germline V gene lookup returns CDR1 LNHDA and CDR2 SQIVND (reference sequence). The CDR3 protein is CASSPPGADTQYF. DNA of the CDR3: TGTGCCAGTAGCCCTCCGGGCGCAGATACGCAGTATTTT.

The chain is built from TRBV7-6 and TRBJ1-4, with D possibly TRBD1 on 6 matching bases. The germline V gene has CDR1 SGHVS and CDR2 FNYEAQ. The length of the CDR3 is 18 residues. V lost 5 bases and J lost 2, with 21 bases in between. This CDR3 reads CASSPNRAQKRTNEKLFF. The DNA for the CDR3 is TGTGCCAGCAGCCCTAACAGGGCGCAGAAAAGGACTAATGAAAAACTGTTTTTT.

This clone was detected a few times. The chain carries TRBV2 and TRBJ2-3; 8 bases line up with TRBD1. The V and J ends lost 6 bases and 1 base, in that order; junction bases with no gene match: 9. The CDR3 totals 16 residues. Germline lookup yields CDR1 SNHLY and CDR2 FYNNEI. CDR3 in DNA: TGTGCCAGCAGGACCCCGCAGGGGGCTGGCACAGATACGCAGTATTTT. This sequence encodes CASRTPQGAGTDTQYF.

The rearrangement joins TRBV30 to TRBJ1-5; no reliable D call. V lost 1 base, J lost 5 bases, and 12 bases lay in between. Germline V gives CDR1 GTSNPN, CDR2 SVGIG (reference sequence). The CDR3 is 14 amino acids. For the CDR3, the DNA is TGTGCCTGGAGTGCGTGGGGTGGGTATCAGCCCCAGCATTTT. Protein: CAWSAWGGYQPQHF.

J is TRBJ1-1 and V is TRBV10-3; D is uncertain. Trimming removed 4 bases from V and 4 bases from J, with 13 bases in between. This CDR3 has 14 residues. Looked up from germline, CDR1 is ENHRY and CDR2 is SYGVKD. The CDR3 DNA reads TGTGCCATCAGTGTGGGGAGTCCTGGCACTGAAGCTTTCTTT. Translating gives CAISVGSPGTEAFF.

This chain joins TRBV19 and TRBJ1-2; a possible D gene is TRBD1 (5 bases). Germline lookup yields CDR1 LNHDA and CDR2 SQIVND (reference sequence). The CDR3 has 15 residues. V shed 4 bases and J shed 0 bases, with 12 bases lying between them. CDR3 sequence: CASSRTSNSNYGYTF. CDR3 nucleotide sequence: TGTGCCAGTAGTAGGACATCGAATTCTAACTATGGCTACACCTTC.

The V and J genes are TRBV2 and TRBJ2-1, with 11 nucleotides matching TRBD2. Germline V gene lookup returns CDR1 SNHLY and CDR2 FYNNEI. This CDR3 is 17 amino acids long. With 4 bases clipped from V and 0 bases from J, the junction kept 5 bases outside the gene matches. The CDR3 DNA follows: TGTGCCAGCAGTGGGGGGACTAGCGGTAGCTCCTACAATGAGCAGTTCTTC. Protein sequence: CASSGGTSGSSYNEQFF.

The chain carries TRBV25-1 and TRBJ2-5; 8 nucleotides align to TRBD2. With 8 bases clipped from V and 1 base from J, the junction kept 9 bases outside the gene matches. This CDR3 has 15 residues. Looked up from germline, CDR1 is MGHDK and CDR2 is SYGVNS. In nucleotides, the CDR3 is TGTGCCAGCTTCGGTTCAGCGGGGGCCCAAGAGACCCAGTACTTC. This gives the protein CASFGSAGAQETQYF.

This chain uses TRBV7-6 with TRBJ2-2; D possibly corresponds to TRBD2 (5 bases). The CDR3 consists of 16 residues. Per germline, CDR1 SGHVS and CDR2 FNYEAQ. Between the trimmed V and J ends, which lost 5 bases and 3 bases, there was a span of 16 bases. The CDR3 is CASSRGREVDTGELFF. The CDR3 region has the DNA TGTGCCAGCAGCCGAGGGCGTGAAGTGGACACCGGGGAGCTGTTTTTT. Full variable domain (rest looked up from reference TRBV7-6 and TRBJ2-2): GAGVSQSPRYKVTKRGQDVALRCDPISGHVSLYWYRQALGQGPEFLTYFNYEAQQDKSGLPNDRFSAERPEGSISTLTIQRTEQRDSAMYRCASSRGREVDTGELFFGEGSRLTVL.

The chain uses TRBV7-8 and TRBJ2-2; 8 positions agree with TRBD2. Per the germline V gene, CDR1 is SGHVS and CDR2 is FQNEAQ. V shed 1 base and J 5 bases; nucleotides not matched to a gene: 6. The CDR3 is 16 residues long. The CDR3 DNA sequence: TGTGCCAGCAGCTTAGTTACTAGCGGTATTACCGGGGAGCTGTTTTTT. This encodes CASSLVTSGITGELFF.

This chain uses TRBV4-2 with TRBJ1-2; 7 bases are a match to TRBD1. The CDR3 has 16 residues. The V gene's germline CDR1 is LGHNA and CDR2 YNFKEQ. Trimming took 2 bases from V and 0 from J; bases not matched to a gene: 6. In nucleotides, the CDR3 is TGTGCCAGCAGCCAACCAACTGGGACAGCTAACTATGGCTACACCTTC. This translates into CASSQPTGTANYGYTF.

This chain joins TRBV2 and TRBJ1-1, with D possibly matching TRBD1 (5 bases). Germline V CDR1 and CDR2: SNHLY, FYNNEI. The CDR3 runs to 14 residues. Deletions cut 4 bases from V and 6 bases from J, with 15 bases between. CDR3 protein: CASSVGPSWSEAFF. The CDR3 DNA sequence: TGTGCCAGCAGTGTGGGGCCCTCATGGTCTGAAGCTTTCTTT.

The chain combines TRBV7-2 with TRBJ1-2; maybe TRBD1 (6 bases). Germline V gene lookup returns CDR1 SGHTA and CDR2 FQGNSA. This CDR3 contains 13 residues. The germline V and J ends were trimmed by 7 bases and 4 bases, with 13 bases remaining between them. CDR3 amino acids: CASKMTGVYGYTF. Here the CDR3 DNA reads TGTGCCAGCAAGATGACAGGAGTCTATGGCTACACCTTC.